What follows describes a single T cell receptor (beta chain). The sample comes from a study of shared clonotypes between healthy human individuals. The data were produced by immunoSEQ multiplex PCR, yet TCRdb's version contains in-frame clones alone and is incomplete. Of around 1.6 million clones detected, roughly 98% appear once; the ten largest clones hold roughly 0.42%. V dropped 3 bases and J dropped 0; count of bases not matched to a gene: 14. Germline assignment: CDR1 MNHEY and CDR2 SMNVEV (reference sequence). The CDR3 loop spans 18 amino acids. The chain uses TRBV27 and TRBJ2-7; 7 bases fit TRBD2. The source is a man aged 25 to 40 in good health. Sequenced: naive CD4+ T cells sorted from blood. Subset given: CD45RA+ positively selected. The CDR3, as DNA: TGTGCCAGCAGTTTTTCACTTACTTCGGGACTAATCTCCTACGAGCAGTACTTC. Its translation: CASSFSLTSGLISYEQYF.